The next 19 T cell receptor beta chains were all read from a single sample in a study of cytomegalovirus exposure and HLA in healthy donors (dated 2017 in TCRdb). The library came from the immunoSEQ multiplex PCR assay. The multiplex PCR relied on a mix of 60 forward primers for TCR Vbeta segments and 13 reverse primers for TCR Jbeta segments. Drawn from immuneACCESS, this table holds only the in-frame rearrangements with V and J called that TCRdb kept. Clones are partly lost; checked studies trace under half to an unresolved V gene and leave the rest unexplained. A total of about 190,000 clones appear in this sample, 75% to 85% of them only once. The ten largest clones add up to 0.65% of the sample. Sequenced sample: PBMCs. These receptors were taken from a boy aged 5 to 17 in good health and CMV-seronegative.

This clone has only a few counts. V and J are TRBV29-1 and TRBJ2-4; 7 bases agree with TRBD2. J was trimmed by 7 bases and V by 4 bases; bases with no gene match: 7. This CDR3 has 13 amino acids. Per germline, CDR1 SQVTM and CDR2 ANQGSEA. The CDR3 reads CSVVRQGGNIQYF. In DNA, the CDR3 is TGCAGCGTTGTTCGGCAGGGAGGGAACATTCAGTACTTC.

The chain carries TRBV4-1 and TRBJ2-1; D gene ambiguous. The CDR3 totals 13 residues. Trimming removed 1 base from V and 5 bases from J, with 6 bases in between. CDR1 MGHRA and CDR2 YSYEKL come from the germline V gene. CDR3 sequence (DNA): TGCGCCAGCAGCCAAGTCCTAAACAATGAGCAGTTCTTC. Translation gives CASSQVLNNEQFF.

CDR3 residues: CASSLLPNLDGTEKSYGYTF. The CDR3 region has the DNA TGTGCCAGCAGCTTACTCCCCAACTTAGACGGGACAGAAAAAAGCTATGGCTACACCTTC. This chain uses TRBV7-3 with TRBJ1-2; 7 positions agree with TRBD1. This CDR3 region has 20 residues. Germline CDR1 reads SGHTA; CDR2 reads FQGTGA. After removal of 2 bases from V and 4 bases from J, the junction contained 22 bases not matched to a gene.

Remarks on this clone: The sample contains more than one DNA sequence encoding this CDR3. The chain couples TRBV5-6 to TRBJ2-1; 7 bases map to TRBD2. The V gene end was trimmed by 2 bases and the J gene end by 3 bases; junction bases not matched to a gene: 5. This CDR3 is 15 amino acids long. Germline assignment: CDR1 SGHDT and CDR2 YYEEEE. The CDR3 spells CASSLGLADYNEQFF. DNA of the CDR3: TGTGCCAGCAGCTTAGGTCTAGCGGACTACAATGAGCAGTTCTTC. The variable domain in full, completed from reference TRBV5-6 and TRBJ2-1, reads DAGVTQSPTHLIKTRGQQVTLRCSPKSGHDTVSWYQQALGQGPQFIFQYYEEEERQRGNFPDRFSGHQFPNYSSELNVNALLLGDSALYLCASSLGLADYNEQFFGPGTRLTVL.

The chain employs TRBV27 and TRBJ1-2, with D uncertain. Germline values: CDR1 MNHEY, CDR2 SMNVEV (reference sequence). The CDR3 loop spans 13 amino acids. The V end lost 6 bases, the J end lost 1 base, and 9 bases lay between the germline ends. CDR3 nucleotides: TGTGCCAGCAGCCGAGCTGATAACTATGGCTACACCTTC. This sequence encodes CASSRADNYGYTF.

This chain links TRBV11-2 with TRBJ2-7; possibly TRBD1 for D (5 bases). CDR3 length: 14 residues. V was trimmed by 0 bases and J by 4 bases, leaving 10 bases between them. Germline V gene lookup returns CDR1 SGHAT and CDR2 FQNNGV. CDR3 DNA sequence: TGTGCCAGCAGCTTAGAAGGGCAGGGTTACGAGCAGTACTTC. It translates to CASSLEGQGYEQYF.

The chain joins TRBV18 to TRBJ2-1; TRBD2 aligns across 8 bases. CDR3 size: 15 residues. Germline V gene data show CDR1 as KGHSH and CDR2 as LQKENI. Trimming took 6 bases from V and 6 from J; bases not matched to a gene: 10. The CDR3 DNA reads TGTGCCAGCTCCCTCGGGAGCGGGGGACTCAATGAGCAGTTCTTC. Translated: CASSLGSGGLNEQFF.

The genes are TRBV4-3 and TRBJ1-1; TRBD1 aligns across 7 bases. V was pared by 6 bases and J by 3 bases, with 7 bases of the junction left unmatched. The germline V gene encodes CDR1 LGHNA and CDR2 YSLEER. The CDR3 consists of 14 residues. This CDR3 reads CASRGLGTDTEAFF. Here the CDR3 DNA reads TGCGCCAGCAGGGGACTAGGGACAGACACTGAAGCTTTCTTT.

This rearrangement joins TRBV6-1 to TRBJ1-1; D uncertain. Germline V gene sequence: CDR1 MNHNS, CDR2 SASEGT. Trimming took 3 bases from V and 0 from J, leaving 8 bases between them. The CDR3 extends over 14 amino acids. In nucleotides, the CDR3 is TGTGCCAGCAGTGATAACACCTTGAACACTGAAGCTTTCTTT. It specifies CASSDNTLNTEAFF.

This chain uses TRBV6-5 with TRBJ1-2; 7 nucleotides match TRBD1. The germline V gene encodes CDR1 MNHEY and CDR2 SVGAGI. Trimming at V came to 4 bases and at J to 3 bases, leaving 5 bases not matched to a gene. The CDR3 is 14 residues long. For the CDR3, the DNA is TGTGCCAGCAGTTCCCCAGGGACAGACTATGGCTACACCTTC. Amino acids: CASSSPGTDYGYTF.

The chain combines TRBV4-1 with TRBJ1-2; 7 bases are a match to TRBD1. In germline, CDR1 is MGHRA, CDR2 YSYEKL. This CDR3 is 15 amino acids long. V was clipped by 4 bases and J by 4 bases; unmatched bases: 9. The CDR3 loop is CASSPPLSGGYGYTF. In DNA form, the CDR3 reads TGCGCCAGCAGCCCCCCGTTGTCAGGGGGCTATGGCTACACCTTC.

The chain combines TRBV6-5 with TRBJ2-1; TRBD1 aligns across 9 bases. The length of the CDR3 is 15 residues. With V trimmed by 0 bases and J by 5 bases, 2 bases remained unmatched. Germline V gene data show CDR1 as MNHEY and CDR2 as SVGAGI. The CDR3 DNA reads as TGTGCCAGCAGTTACTCGGGACAGGGCGACAATGAGCAGTTCTTC. The encoded protein is CASSYSGQGDNEQFF.

The chain recombines TRBV5-1 with TRBJ2-7; D might be TRBD1 (5 bases). Trimming took off 0 bases at V and 2 bases at J, with 9 bases between the two ends. The CDR3 spans 14 residues. The germline gives CDR1 SGHRS, CDR2 YFSETQ. In DNA form, the CDR3 reads TGCGCCAGCAGCTTGGCAGGGTTCGCCTACGAGCAGTACTTC. Translating gives CASSLAGFAYEQYF. The full variable domain, with the rest looked up from reference TRBV5-1 and TRBJ2-7, is KAGVTQTPRYLIKTRGQQVTLSCSPISGHRSVSWYQQTPGQGLQFLFEYFSETQRNKGNFPGRFSGRQFSNSRSEMNVSTLELGDSALYLCASSLAGFAYEQYFGPGTRLTVT.

V and J are TRBV30 and TRBJ2-1; TRBD2 agrees at 14 bases. Germline lookup yields CDR1 GTSNPN and CDR2 SVGIG (reference sequence). This CDR3 region has 15 residues. Losses at the gene ends were 4 bases for V and 6 bases for J; bases not matched to a gene: 5. The DNA of the CDR3 is TGTGCCTGGACGAAGGGACTAGCGGGAGTCAATGAGCAGTTCTTC. Translating gives CAWTKGLAGVNEQFF.

This chain connects TRBV7-9 to TRBJ2-1; a possible D gene is TRBD2 (6 bases). Looked up from germline, CDR1 is SEHNR and CDR2 is FQNEAQ (reference sequence). The CDR3 runs 15 residues. The ends were cut back, 6 bases at V and 1 base at J, with 13 bases in the middle. CDR3 in DNA: TGTGCCAGCAGTTTTGGAGGGGCTTCCTACAATGAGCAGTTCTTC. Amino acids: CASSFGGASYNEQFF.

This sequence joins TRBV4-2 and TRBJ2-7; D remains unclear. Germline lookup yields CDR1 LGHNA and CDR2 YNFKEQ. V lost 0 bases and J lost 2, with 14 bases in between. The CDR3 spans 16 residues. The DNA for the CDR3 is TGTGCCAGCAGCCAAGATGGCGCAGAAACTACCTACGAGCAGTACTTC. Translation gives CASSQDGAETTYEQYF.

This rearrangement joins TRBV7-8 to TRBJ2-3; possibly TRBD2 for D (6 bases). The V gene lost 2 bases and the J gene lost 5 bases, with 17 bases spanning the gap. Germline V gene data show CDR1 as SGHVS and CDR2 as FQNEAQ. This CDR3 has 16 amino acids. CDR3 in amino acids: CASSLNLRDFLDTQYF. The CDR3 nucleotides read TGTGCCAGCAGCTTAAACCTGCGGGACTTCTTAGATACGCAGTATTTT.

This chain connects TRBV7-2 to TRBJ1-4, with D tentatively TRBD1 (6 bases). This CDR3 is built from 15 residues. Germline CDR1 is SGHTA and CDR2 is FQGNSA. Trimming left V 1 base short and J 5 bases short, with 11 bases between. Here the CDR3 DNA reads TGTGCCAGCAGCTTAGGTAGTCAGGGGAATGAAAAACTGTTTTTT. It yields the protein CASSLGSQGNEKLFF. The full variable domain, rest sourced from reference TRBV7-2 and TRBJ1-4, is GAGVSQSPSNKVTEKGKDVELRCDPISGHTALYWYRQSLGQGLEFLIYFQGNSAPDKSGLPSDRFSAERTGGSVSTLTIQRTQQEDSAVYLCASSLGSQGNEKLFFGSGTQLSVL.

The rearrangement joins TRBV21-1 to TRBJ2-7; TRBD1 is the table's D call and was not checked against the DNA. TRBV21-1 constitutes a pseudogene. CDR3 length equals 20 residues. The CDR3 sequence is CASSKGHQGVSRLGNYEQYF. Here the CDR3 DNA reads TGTGCCAGCAGCAAAGGGCACCAGGGGGTGTCTCGGTTGGGGAACTACGAGCAGTACTTC.